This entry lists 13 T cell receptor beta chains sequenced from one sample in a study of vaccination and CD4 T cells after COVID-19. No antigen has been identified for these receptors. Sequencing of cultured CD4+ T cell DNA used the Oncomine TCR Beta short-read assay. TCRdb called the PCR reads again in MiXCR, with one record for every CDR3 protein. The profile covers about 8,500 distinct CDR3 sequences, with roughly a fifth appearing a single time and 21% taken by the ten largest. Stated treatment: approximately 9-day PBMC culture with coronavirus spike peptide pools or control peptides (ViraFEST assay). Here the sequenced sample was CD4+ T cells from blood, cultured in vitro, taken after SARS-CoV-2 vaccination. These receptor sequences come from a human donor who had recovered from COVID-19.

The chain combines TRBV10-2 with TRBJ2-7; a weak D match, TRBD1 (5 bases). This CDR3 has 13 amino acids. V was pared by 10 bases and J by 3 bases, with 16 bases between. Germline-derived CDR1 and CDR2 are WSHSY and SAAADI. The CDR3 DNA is TGCGCCACCCATGAAGGGGTAAACTACGAGCAGTACTTC. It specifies CATHEGVNYEQYF.

The CDR3 nucleotides read TGTGCCTGGAGTGTAGGGCCCGGCTACACCTTC. It yields the protein CAWSVGPGYTF. V usage is TRBV30 and J usage is TRBJ1-2; D is uncertain. Germline assignment: CDR1 GTSNPN and CDR2 SVGIG (reference sequence). V lost 0 bases and J lost 8, with 7 bases in between. The CDR3 spans 11 residues.

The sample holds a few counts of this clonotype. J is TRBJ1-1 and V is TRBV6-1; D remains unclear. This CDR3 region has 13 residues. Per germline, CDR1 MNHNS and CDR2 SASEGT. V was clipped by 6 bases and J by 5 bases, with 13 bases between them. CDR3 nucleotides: TGTGCCAGCAGCCTTACCCTCGGGACTGAAGCTTTCTTT. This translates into CASSLTLGTEAFF.

CDR3 region: CASSFMNTEAFF. The CDR3, as DNA: TGTGCCAGCAGTTTTATGAACACTGAAGCTTTCTTT. V and J are TRBV28 and TRBJ1-1; no firm D call. CDR3 length: 12 amino acids. V was trimmed by 3 bases and J by 0 bases, leaving 2 bases between them. Per the germline V gene, CDR1 is MDHEN and CDR2 is SYDVKM.

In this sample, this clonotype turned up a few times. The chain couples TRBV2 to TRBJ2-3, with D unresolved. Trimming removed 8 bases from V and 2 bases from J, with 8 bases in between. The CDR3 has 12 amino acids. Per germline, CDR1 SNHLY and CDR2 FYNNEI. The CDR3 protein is CASRRSTDTQYF. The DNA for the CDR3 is TGTGCCAGCCGACGATCCACAGATACGCAGTATTTT.

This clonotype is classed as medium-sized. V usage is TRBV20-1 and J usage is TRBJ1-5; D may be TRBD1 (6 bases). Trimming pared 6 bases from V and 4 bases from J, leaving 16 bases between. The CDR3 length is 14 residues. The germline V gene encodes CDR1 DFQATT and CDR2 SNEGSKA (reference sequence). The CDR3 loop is CSARSTGANQPQHF. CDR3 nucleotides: TGCAGTGCCAGATCGACAGGTGCGAATCAGCCCCAGCATTTT.

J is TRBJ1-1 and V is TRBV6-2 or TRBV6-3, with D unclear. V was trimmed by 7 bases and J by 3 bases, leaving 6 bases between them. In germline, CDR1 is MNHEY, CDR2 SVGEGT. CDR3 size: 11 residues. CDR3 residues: CASTQYTEAFF. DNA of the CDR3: TGTGCCAGCACGCAGTACACTGAAGCTTTCTTT.

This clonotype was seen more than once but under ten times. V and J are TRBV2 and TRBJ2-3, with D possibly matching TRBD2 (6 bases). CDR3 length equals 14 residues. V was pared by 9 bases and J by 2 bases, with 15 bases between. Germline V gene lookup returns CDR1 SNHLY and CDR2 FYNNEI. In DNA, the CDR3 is TGTGCCAGTAGGGGTGGGGGGTACACAGATACGCAGTATTTT. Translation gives CASRGGGYTDTQYF.

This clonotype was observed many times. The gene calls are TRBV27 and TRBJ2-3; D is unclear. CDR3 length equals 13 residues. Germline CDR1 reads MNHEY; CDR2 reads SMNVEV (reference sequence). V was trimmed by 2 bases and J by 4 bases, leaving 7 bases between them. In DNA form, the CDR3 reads TGTGCCAGCAGTTTAGCTGCGGCAGATACGCAGTATTTT. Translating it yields CASSLAAADTQYF.

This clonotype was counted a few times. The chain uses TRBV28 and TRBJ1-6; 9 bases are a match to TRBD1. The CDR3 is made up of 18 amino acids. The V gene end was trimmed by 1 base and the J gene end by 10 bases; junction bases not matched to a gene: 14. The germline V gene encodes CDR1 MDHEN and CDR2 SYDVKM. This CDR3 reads CASSLLTFDRGLYSPLHF. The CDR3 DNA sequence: TGTGCCAGCAGTTTATTGACCTTCGACAGGGGGTTATACTCACCCCTCCACTTT.

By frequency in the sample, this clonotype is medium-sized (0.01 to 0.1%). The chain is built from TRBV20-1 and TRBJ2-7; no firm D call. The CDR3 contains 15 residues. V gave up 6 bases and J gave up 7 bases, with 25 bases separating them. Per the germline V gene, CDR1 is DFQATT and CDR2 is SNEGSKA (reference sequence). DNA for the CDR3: TGCAGTGCGGGCAGAGCTACGGATGGGCACCTTGAGCAGTACTTC. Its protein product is CSAGRATDGHLEQYF.

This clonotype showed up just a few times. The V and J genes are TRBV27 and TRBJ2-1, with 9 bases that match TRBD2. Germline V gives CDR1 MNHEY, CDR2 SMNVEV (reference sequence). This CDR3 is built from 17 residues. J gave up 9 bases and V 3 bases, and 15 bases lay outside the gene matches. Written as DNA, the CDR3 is TGTGCCAGCAGTTTCTCACCTGTAGCGGGAGTGAGGAGTGAGCAGTTCTTC. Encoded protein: CASSFSPVAGVRSEQFF.

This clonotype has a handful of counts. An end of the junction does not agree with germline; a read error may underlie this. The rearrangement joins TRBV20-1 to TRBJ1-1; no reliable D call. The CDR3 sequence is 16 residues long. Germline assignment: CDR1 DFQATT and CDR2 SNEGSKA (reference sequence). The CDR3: CSARGYGRPLNTEAFF. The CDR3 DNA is TGCAGTGCCAGAGGATATGGCAGGCCTTTGAACACTGAAGCTTTCTTT.